This T cell receptor (beta chain) was documented in a study of blood T cell repertoires in COVID-19. Study background: The United States, Italy and Spain supplied acute and convalescent COVID-19 samples.

The CDR3 is made up of 15 amino acids. The germline V gene encodes CDR1 SGHAT and CDR2 FQNNGV. With 5 bases clipped from V and 0 bases from J, the junction kept 6 bases outside the gene matches. Original methodology: By means of reference gene primer amplification, nucleated cell counts were estimated. This table comes from immunoSEQ multiplex PCR, and its TCRdb copy is limited to in-frame clones, with some not included. That table gives V, J and clone size, and the DNA gave D and trimming. The sample includes 200,000 to 250,000 clones, 75% to 85% seen only once; the top ten take more than 2%. Source material: peripheral blood. This chain connects TRBV11-2 to TRBJ1-2; 7 bases fit TRBD1. The sequence derives from a woman in her seventies with COVID-19, enrolled during active disease. CDR3: CASSLGTDTNYGYTF. The CDR3, as DNA: TGTGCCAGCAGCCTCGGGACAGACACTAACTATGGCTACACCTTC.